This T cell receptor (beta chain) was sequenced in a study of T cell repertoires and HLA-DP antigens. Turning to the study itself: Transduced HeLa cells presented HLA-DP to CD4+ T cells. Sorted CD137+CD4+ samples averaged roughly 0.2 ug DNA; pre-culture CD4+ samples, 950 to 1,500 ng.

Deep-resolution sequencing targeted under 250,000 T cell genomes in pre-culture CD4+ samples. Profiling relied on immunoSEQ multiplex PCR, and the TCRdb table lists in-frame clones only, not all of them. In the table there are roughly 110,000 clones, almost 95% of which are singletons. This CDR3 is 14 amino acids long. In germline, CDR1 is SGHAT, CDR2 FQNNGV. The V gene lost 1 base and the J gene lost 7 bases, with 8 bases spanning the gap. Details on this clone: Its antigen is still unknown.

This sequence joins TRBV11-2 and TRBJ1-6, with D possibly being TRBD1 (5 bases). The receptor was derived from a young woman in good health and CMV-seronegative. Sequencing input: CD4+ T cells from PBMCs. CDR3 residues: CASSLGDLNSPLHF. In DNA, the CDR3 is TGTGCCAGCAGCTTAGGGGACCTAAATTCACCCCTCCACTTT. The whole variable domain, remainder taken from reference TRBV11-2 and TRBJ1-6, is EAGVAQSPRYKIIEKRQSVAFWCNPISGHATLYWYQQILGQGPKLLIQFQNNGVVDDSQLPKDRFSAERLKGVDSTLKIQPAKLEDSAVYLCASSLGDLNSPLHFGNGTRLTVT.